The 19 T cell receptor beta chains reported below all come from one sample, sequenced in a study of blood T cells in healthy people across ages. Combining a sample-barcoded 5' primer with a J-beta primer mix, a second PCR ran for about 7 to 11 cycles. Using its own MiXCR run on the 5' RACE reads, TCRdb lists one record per CDR3 protein. The sample holds hundreds of thousands of distinct CDR3 sequences; approximately 60% are singletons and the top ten take around 25%. The sequenced sample was blood. Receptors originate from a man aged 35 to 55 in good health.

The chain joins TRBV5-1 to TRBJ2-3; 11 bases agree with TRBD2. The CDR3 extends over 16 amino acids. V dropped 0 bases and J dropped 6; count of bases not matched to a gene: 6. CDR1 and CDR2 from the germline V gene are SGHRS and YFSETQ. The CDR3 loop is CASSLATSGTTDTQYF. Written as DNA, the CDR3 is TGCGCCAGCAGCTTGGCGACTAGCGGGACGACCGATACGCAGTATTTT.

The V gene is TRBV10-2, the J gene TRBJ2-1; D uncertain. The CDR3 has 14 amino acids. Germline V CDR1 and CDR2: WSHSY, SAAADI. Trimming left V 3 bases short and J 5 bases short, with 11 bases between. The CDR3 loop reads CASSDGPLDNEQFF. The CDR3 DNA is TGCGCCAGCAGTGACGGGCCTCTTGACAATGAGCAGTTCTTC.

V is TRBV29-1 and J is TRBJ2-5; the D gene is possibly TRBD1 (5 bases). The CDR3 runs to 15 residues. Trimming cost V 3 bases and J 3 bases, with 17 bases left between them. Germline assignment: CDR1 SQVTM and CDR2 ANQGSEA. The CDR3 bases are TGCAGCGTTGAGGGGAAGGGGATCCTAAAAGAGACCCAGTACTTC. Amino acids: CSVEGKGILKETQYF.

This sequence joins TRBV27 and TRBJ2-7, with a tentative D call TRBD1 (6 bases). The CDR3 is 13 amino acids. V was clipped by 8 bases and J by 0 bases, with 11 bases between them. Germline CDR1 MNHEY, CDR2 SMNVEV (reference sequence). CDR3 sequence reads: CASGQSNSYEQYF. CDR3 DNA: TGTGCCAGCGGACAGTCCAACTCCTACGAGCAGTACTTC.

Only a few counts were recorded for this clonotype. CDR3 protein: CASSYGGGYTF. In DNA, the CDR3 is TGTGCCAGCAGTTACGGGGGCGGCTACACCTTC. The gene calls are TRBV6-2 or TRBV6-3 and TRBJ1-2; TRBD1 might be the D (6 bases). V was trimmed by 2 bases and J by 8 bases, leaving 6 bases between them. The CDR3 consists of 11 residues. In germline, CDR1 is MNHEY, CDR2 SVGEGT.

This clonotype has only a few counts. J is TRBJ1-2 and V is TRBV24-1; unclear D gene. The CDR3 spans 12 residues. V was clipped by 3 bases and J by 2 bases, with 3 bases between them. Germline CDR1 reads KGHDR; CDR2 reads SFDVKD. CDR3 nucleotides: TGTGCCACCAGTGATGAGAACTATGGCTACACCTTC. Translating gives CATSDENYGYTF.

The chain has TRBV2 and TRBJ1-1, with 7 nucleotides matching TRBD1. The CDR3 has 12 residues. V shed 7 bases, J shed 4 bases, and the junction held 3 bases outside the gene matches. From germline, CDR1 is SNHLY and CDR2 FYNNEI. This CDR3 reads CASNRGSTEAFF. Written as DNA, the CDR3 is TGTGCCAGCAACAGGGGCTCCACTGAAGCTTTCTTT.

This chain joins TRBV4-3 and TRBJ2-7; D may correspond to TRBD1 or TRBD2 (5 bases each). V lost 0 bases to trimming and J lost 7 bases, with 19 bases between them. Germline values: CDR1 LGHNA, CDR2 YSLEER. The CDR3 runs 16 residues. The CDR3 bases are TGCGCCAGCAGCCAAGATTCGGGGACCCTCACCTGGGAGCAGTACTTC. It encodes CASSQDSGTLTWEQYF.

The V gene is TRBV14, the J gene TRBJ2-5; D not certain. This CDR3 contains 17 residues. CDR1 is SGHDN, CDR2 FVKESK, per germline. V lost 0 bases and J 2 bases, leaving 16 bases between the germline ends. Here the CDR3 DNA reads TGTGCCAGCAGCCAAGAACCCCCCGGCAGCTTACAAGAGACCCAGTACTTC. Its translation: CASSQEPPGSLQETQYF.

V usage is TRBV29-1 and J usage is TRBJ1-2, with D tentatively TRBD1 (5 bases). V was clipped by 2 bases and J by 5 bases, with 12 bases between them. Germline CDR1 is SQVTM and CDR2 is ANQGSEA. The CDR3 contains 13 residues. CDR3 coding DNA: TGCAGCGTTGAACCCTTCAAGGGGTATGGCTACACCTTC. Amino acids: CSVEPFKGYGYTF.

The chain employs TRBV28 and TRBJ2-1, with D uncertain. Looked up from germline, CDR1 is MDHEN and CDR2 is SYDVKM. The CDR3 covers 11 residues. Trimming removed 2 bases from V and 9 bases from J, with 5 bases in between. DNA for the CDR3: TGTGCCAGCAGTTTACCCGCTGAGCAGTTCTTC. It codes for CASSLPAEQFF.

V and J are TRBV2 and TRBJ2-3; D may correspond to TRBD1 or TRBD2 (6 bases each). The germline V gene has CDR1 SNHLY and CDR2 FYNNEI. CDR3 length: 17 residues. V was cut by 8 bases and J by 2 bases, with 23 bases left in between. The CDR3 sequence is CASDRGGPGRFTDTQYF. CDR3 DNA sequence: TGTGCCAGCGACCGTGGGGGGCCAGGTCGCTTCACAGATACGCAGTATTTT.

This rearrangement joins TRBV29-1 to TRBJ2-7; D perhaps matches TRBD2 (6 bases). V was shortened by 5 bases and J by 1 base, with 24 bases between the two germline ends. The CDR3 is 17 amino acids. Germline V gene data show CDR1 as SQVTM and CDR2 as ANQGSEA. CDR3: CSVSKSRVAVPSYEQYF. CDR3 sequence (DNA): TGCAGCGTTAGTAAAAGTAGGGTAGCGGTACCTTCCTACGAGCAGTACTTC.

This clonotype was observed a single time. The chain couples TRBV27 to TRBJ1-1, with D hard to call. V dropped 1 base and J dropped 1 base, with 10 bases sitting between them. From germline, CDR1 is MNHEY and CDR2 SMNVEV (reference sequence). The CDR3 is 15 amino acids. CDR3 sequence reads: CASSLLPSENTEAFF. The DNA of the CDR3 is TGTGCCAGCAGTTTATTGCCTTCAGAGAACACTGAAGCTTTCTTT.

The CDR3 DNA sequence: TGTGCCAGCAGCTTCGAAGCCCCAGGGGGCTACGAGCAGTACTTC. Protein: CASSFEAPGGYEQYF. The chain recombines TRBV7-3 with TRBJ2-7; TRBD1 aligns across 7 bases. CDR3 length: 15 residues. V lost 3 bases and J lost 3; bases outside the gene matches: 8. Germline V gene lookup returns CDR1 SGHTA and CDR2 FQGTGA.

The V and J genes are TRBV7-2 and TRBJ2-3, with TRBD1 identical over 8 bases. Per germline, CDR1 SGHTA and CDR2 FQGNSA. This CDR3 contains 17 residues. Losses at the gene ends were 2 bases for V and 2 bases for J; bases not matched to a gene: 9. The CDR3 protein is CASSLQGARRFTDTQYF. CDR3 coding DNA: TGTGCCAGCAGCTTACAGGGGGCGCGACGGTTCACAGATACGCAGTATTTT.

V usage is TRBV10-3 and J usage is TRBJ1-1; maybe TRBD1 (6 bases). Germline CDR1 ENHRY, CDR2 SYGVKD. The CDR3 runs 11 residues. Trimming left V 6 bases short and J 5 bases short, with 7 bases between. CDR3 sequence: CAISTGTEAFF. CDR3 coding DNA: TGTGCCATCAGCACAGGGACTGAAGCTTTCTTT.

This chain connects TRBV7-2 to TRBJ2-3; weak D call: TRBD2 (7 bases). This CDR3 comprises 18 residues. CDR1 is SGHTA, CDR2 FQGNSA, per germline. Trimming removed 2 bases at V and 8 bases at J, with 26 bases between. The CDR3, as DNA: TGTGCCAGCAGCTTATACCTATCGGGGGGCGAATCCGTTGGTACGCAGTATTTT. This encodes CASSLYLSGGESVGTQYF.

The CDR3 protein is CASSLGPSLSTDTQYF. The CDR3 DNA reads TGTGCCAGCAGCTTAGGTCCGTCCCTTAGCACAGATACGCAGTATTTT. V usage is TRBV7-8 and J usage is TRBJ2-3; D gene unclear. With 1 base removed from V and 0 bases from J, the gap between germline ends came to 11 bases. Germline values: CDR1 SGHVS, CDR2 FQNEAQ. The CDR3 loop spans 16 amino acids.